This TCR beta chain was recovered during a study of long-term antiretroviral therapy in people with HIV. Study overall: The earliest samples came about a decade before the 2015 immediate-ART recommendation. Regarding the study as a whole: Sampling of blood ran from about 2003 to 2017, and older ART regimens were possibly in use. HIV repertoires showed narrower CDR3 length ranges than controls.

Comments on this clone: Its antigen is unknown.

V lost 0 bases, J lost 3 bases, and 4 bases lay in between. CDR1 and CDR2 from the germline V gene are MNHNY and SVGAGI (reference sequence). This CDR3 comprises 13 residues. With survey level as its setting, the immunoSEQ assay was v3.0. Sequenced by immunoSEQ multiplex PCR; TCRdb stores in-frame clones only, minus some. Of 25,000 to 30,000 clones in the sample, roughly nine tenths were seen once. The sequence was obtained from a man aged 35-49 years with HIV. Sample: unsorted PBMCs, taken 2.7 years after starting antiretroviral therapy. The chain recombines TRBV6-6 with TRBJ2-3; D gene unclear. The CDR3 nucleotides are TGTGCCAGCAGTTACTCGGGTACAGATACGCAGTATTTT. Residues: CASSYSGTDTQYF.